This T cell receptor beta chain appears in the sequencing data of a study of T-cell reconstitution after alpha-beta-depleted transplantation in children. Using unique molecular identifiers, the investigators prepared the TCRbeta library. A single record per CDR3 protein comes from TCRdb applying MiXCR to the PCR reads. The data show around 400,000 distinct CDR3 sequences, around 20% seen once. From germline, CDR1 is SGHTA and CDR2 FQGNSA. This CDR3 is 14 amino acids long. Trimming shortened V by 5 bases and J by 4 bases, and 13 bases separated the two germline ends. This clonotype was seen more than once but under ten times.

The material sequenced was PBMCs from the stem cell graft donor, taken from the stem cell graft. The TCR originated in a human donor who donated a stem cell graft to a child with acute myeloid leukemia. V is TRBV7-2 and J is TRBJ2-3, with D maybe TRBD1 (6 bases). The CDR3 here is CASSPAGASDTQYF. CDR3 in DNA: TGTGCCAGCAGCCCGGCAGGGGCGTCAGATACGCAGTATTTT.